Presented here are 5 T cell receptor beta chains from one specimen sequenced in a study of long-term antiretroviral therapy in people with HIV. Run at survey level, the immunoSEQ assay was version v3.0. Data came from immunoSEQ multiplex PCR; TCRdb stores just in-frame clones and leaves some out. The sample consists of around 22,000 clones, 95% of them appearing once. The input for sequencing was unsorted PBMCs, taken more than 4.7 years after starting antiretroviral therapy. These receptors were obtained from a woman in her forties or fifties with HIV.

The genes are TRBV18 and TRBJ2-7; D is uncertain. This CDR3 has 11 amino acids. Trimming shortened V by 3 bases and J by 6 bases, and 6 bases separated the two germline ends. The germline V gene encodes CDR1 KGHSH and CDR2 LQKENI. The CDR3 here is CASSPDVEQYF. CDR3 sequence (DNA): TGTGCCAGCTCACCTGATGTCGAGCAGTACTTC.

The chain employs TRBV9 and TRBJ2-7; maybe TRBD1 (5 bases). The CDR3 consists of 16 residues. V lost 3 bases and J 1 base, leaving 17 bases between the germline ends. Germline V gene lookup returns CDR1 SGDLS and CDR2 YYNGEE. CDR3 nucleotide sequence: TGTGCCAGCAGCGATTCGGCCAGGGATATATCCTACGAGCAGTACTTC. Translated, it gives CASSDSARDISYEQYF.

V is TRBV5-1 and J is TRBJ2-3; 13 nucleotides agree with TRBD2. The CDR3 runs to 16 residues. The junction had 3 bases not matched to a gene; V was cut back by 4 bases and J by 1 base. Germline CDR1 SGHRS, CDR2 YFSETQ. The CDR3 DNA follows: TGCGCCAGCAGCATAGGGACTAGCGGGGGCACAGATACGCAGTATTTT. This encodes CASSIGTSGGTDTQYF.

V and J are TRBV4-1 and TRBJ1-3, with D possibly matching TRBD1 (5 bases). The V end was cut by 1 base, the J end by 0 bases, with 10 bases between. CDR1 and CDR2 (germline): MGHRA, YSYEKL. The CDR3 is 16 amino acids. The CDR3 coding sequence is TGCGCCAGCAGCCAAGTTGACAGCTACTCTGGAAACACCATATATTTT. Residues: CASSQVDSYSGNTIYF.

The V call is TRBV10-3, the J call TRBJ1-1; D is undetermined. Germline V lookup: CDR1 ENHRY, CDR2 SYGVKD. Trimming cost V 3 bases and J 6 bases, with 5 bases left between them. CDR3 length: 11 amino acids. CDR3 sequence: CAISETAEAFF. The CDR3 DNA reads as TGTGCCATCAGTGAAACAGCTGAAGCTTTCTTT.